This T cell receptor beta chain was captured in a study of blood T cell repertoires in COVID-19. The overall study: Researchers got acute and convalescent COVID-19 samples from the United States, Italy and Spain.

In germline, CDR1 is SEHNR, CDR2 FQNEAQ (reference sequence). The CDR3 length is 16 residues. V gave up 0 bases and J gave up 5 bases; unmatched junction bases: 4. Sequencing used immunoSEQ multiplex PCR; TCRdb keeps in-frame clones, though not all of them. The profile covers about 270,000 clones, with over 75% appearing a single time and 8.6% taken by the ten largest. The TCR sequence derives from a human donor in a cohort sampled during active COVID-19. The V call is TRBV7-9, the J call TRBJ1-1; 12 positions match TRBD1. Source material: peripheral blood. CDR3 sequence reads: CASSLAGTGGFTEAFF. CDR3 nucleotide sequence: TGTGCCAGCAGCTTAGCAGGGACAGGGGGCTTTACTGAAGCTTTCTTT.